This TCR beta chain stems from a study of technical replicates of blood from several donors. The V end was cut by 6 bases, the J end by 2 bases, with 11 bases between. The CDR3 contains 13 residues. Germline lookup yields CDR1 MNHEY and CDR2 SVGAGI. TCRdb's copy holds only in-frame clones and misses some; the assay was immunoSEQ multiplex PCR. The sample holds 54,000 or so clones, roughly 94% seen once. Material: T cells isolated from PBMCs. The origin of this receptor is a human donor in good health. This chain uses TRBV6-5 with TRBJ2-7, with D maybe TRBD1 (6 bases). CDR3 sequence (DNA): TGTGCCAGCAGGGCAACAGGGACCTACGAGCAGTACTTC. This gives the protein CASRATGTYEQYF.